This TCR beta chain was obtained from a study of T cell responses to AZD1222 COVID-19 vaccine. The CDR3 is 13 amino acids. V lost 6 bases to trimming and J lost 4 bases; unmatched junction nucleotides: 6. Looked up from germline, CDR1 is SGHRS and CDR2 is YFSETQ. Sequencing was performed with immunoSEQ multiplex PCR; in TCRdb, only in-frame clones are kept and a portion is missing. The sample holds 85,000 to 130,000 clones, about 88% seen once. Sequencing was performed on peripheral blood, taken on day 0 of AZD1222 vaccination. This rearrangement joins TRBV5-1 to TRBJ1-1, with 7 bases identical to TRBD1. This sequence was found in an adult in good health. CDR3 DNA: TGCGCCAGCAAGAACAGGGGTGTCACTGAAGCTTTCTTT. Protein sequence: CASKNRGVTEAFF.